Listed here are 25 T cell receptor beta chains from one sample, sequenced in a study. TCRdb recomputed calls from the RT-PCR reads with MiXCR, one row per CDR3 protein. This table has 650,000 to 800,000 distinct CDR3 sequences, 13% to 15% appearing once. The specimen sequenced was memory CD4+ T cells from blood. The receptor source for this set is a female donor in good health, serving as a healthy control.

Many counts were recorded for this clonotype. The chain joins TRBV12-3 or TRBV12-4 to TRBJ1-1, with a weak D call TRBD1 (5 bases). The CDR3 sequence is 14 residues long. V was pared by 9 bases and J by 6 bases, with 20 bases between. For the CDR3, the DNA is TGTGCCAGTCGTGCAGGGTCGGGGGTTGCTGAAGCTTTCTTT. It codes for CASRAGSGVAEAFF.

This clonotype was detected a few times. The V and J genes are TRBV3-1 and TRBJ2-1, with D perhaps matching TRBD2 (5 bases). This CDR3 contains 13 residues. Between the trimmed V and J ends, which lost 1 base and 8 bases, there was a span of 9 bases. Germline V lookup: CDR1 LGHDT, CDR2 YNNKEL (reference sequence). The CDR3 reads CASSQGREYEQFF. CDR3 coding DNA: TGTGCCAGCAGCCAAGGTCGGGAATATGAGCAGTTCTTC.

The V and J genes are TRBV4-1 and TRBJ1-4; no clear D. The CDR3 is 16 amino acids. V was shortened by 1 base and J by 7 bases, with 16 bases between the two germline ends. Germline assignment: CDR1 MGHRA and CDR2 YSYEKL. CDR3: CASSQGHLTDSEKLFF. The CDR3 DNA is TGCGCCAGCAGCCAAGGCCACTTGACCGATTCTGAAAAACTGTTTTTT.

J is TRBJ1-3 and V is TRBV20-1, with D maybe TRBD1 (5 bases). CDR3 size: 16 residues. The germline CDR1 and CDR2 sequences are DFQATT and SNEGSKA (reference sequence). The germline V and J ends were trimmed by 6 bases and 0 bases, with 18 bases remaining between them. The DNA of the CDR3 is TGCAGTGCCCCTGGACCGGGGGGAAGCTCTGGAAACACCATATATTTT. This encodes CSAPGPGGSSGNTIYF.

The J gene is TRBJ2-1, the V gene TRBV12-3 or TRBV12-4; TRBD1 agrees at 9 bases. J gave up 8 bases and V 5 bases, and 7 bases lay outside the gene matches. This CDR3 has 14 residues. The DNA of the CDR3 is TGTGCCAGCAGTAGGACAGGGGCGAAAGATGAGCAGTTCTTC. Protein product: CASSRTGAKDEQFF.

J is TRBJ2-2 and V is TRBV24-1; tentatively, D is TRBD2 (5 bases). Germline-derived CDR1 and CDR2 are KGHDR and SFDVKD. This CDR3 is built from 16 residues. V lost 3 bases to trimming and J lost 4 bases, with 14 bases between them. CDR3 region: CATSDLSGFFTGELFF. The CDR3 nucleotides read TGTGCCACCAGTGATCTGTCGGGGTTTTTCACCGGGGAGCTGTTTTTT.

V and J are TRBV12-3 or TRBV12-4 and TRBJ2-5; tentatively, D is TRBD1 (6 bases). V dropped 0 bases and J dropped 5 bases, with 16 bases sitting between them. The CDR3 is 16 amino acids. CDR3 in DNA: TGTGCCAGCAGTTTAGCGGGGGCCCCCTCCGGGGAGACCCAGTACTTC. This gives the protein CASSLAGAPSGETQYF.

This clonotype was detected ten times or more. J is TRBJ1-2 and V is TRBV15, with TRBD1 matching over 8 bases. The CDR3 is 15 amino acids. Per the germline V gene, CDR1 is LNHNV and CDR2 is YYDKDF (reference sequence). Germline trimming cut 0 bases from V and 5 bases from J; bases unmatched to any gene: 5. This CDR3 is CATSRDRTGKYGYTF. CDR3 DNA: TGTGCCACCAGCAGAGATAGGACAGGGAAATATGGCTACACCTTC. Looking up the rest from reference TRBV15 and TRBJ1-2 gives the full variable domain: DAMVIQNPRYQVTQFGKPVTLSCSQTLNHNVMYWYQQKSSQAPKLLFHYYDKDFNNEADTPDNFQSRRPNTSFCFLDIRSPGLGDTAMYLCATSRDRTGKYGYTFGSGTRLTVV.

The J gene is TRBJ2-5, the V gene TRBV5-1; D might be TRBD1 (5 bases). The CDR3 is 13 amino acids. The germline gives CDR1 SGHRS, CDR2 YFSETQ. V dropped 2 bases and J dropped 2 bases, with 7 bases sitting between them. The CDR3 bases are TGCGCCAGCAGCTTAAAGGGGCAAGAGACCCAGTACTTC. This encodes CASSLKGQETQYF.

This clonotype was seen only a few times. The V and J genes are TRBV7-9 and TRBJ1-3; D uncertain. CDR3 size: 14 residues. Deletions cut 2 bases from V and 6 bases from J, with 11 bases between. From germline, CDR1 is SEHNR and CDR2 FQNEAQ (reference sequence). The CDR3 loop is CASSLPGVENTIYF. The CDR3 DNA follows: TGTGCCAGCAGCTTACCAGGCGTAGAAAACACCATATATTTT.

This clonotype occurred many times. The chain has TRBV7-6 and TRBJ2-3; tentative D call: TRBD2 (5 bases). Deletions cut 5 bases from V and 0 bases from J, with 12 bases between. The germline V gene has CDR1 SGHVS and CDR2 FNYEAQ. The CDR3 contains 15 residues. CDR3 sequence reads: CASSPRGYSTDTQYF. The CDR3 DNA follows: TGTGCCAGCAGCCCACGGGGTTATAGCACAGATACGCAGTATTTT.

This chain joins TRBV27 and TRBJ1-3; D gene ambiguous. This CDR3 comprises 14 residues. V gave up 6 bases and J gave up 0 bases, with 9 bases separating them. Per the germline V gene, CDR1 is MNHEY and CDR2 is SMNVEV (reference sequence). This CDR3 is CASRDVNSGNTIYF. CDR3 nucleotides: TGTGCCAGCAGGGATGTTAACTCTGGAAACACCATATATTTT.

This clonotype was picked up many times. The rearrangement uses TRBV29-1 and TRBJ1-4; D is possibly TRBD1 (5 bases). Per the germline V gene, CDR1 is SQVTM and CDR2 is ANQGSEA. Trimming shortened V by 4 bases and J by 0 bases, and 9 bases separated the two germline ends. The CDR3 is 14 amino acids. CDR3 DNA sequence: TGCAGCGTTGGTGGGGGTTCAACTAATGAAAAACTGTTTTTT. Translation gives CSVGGGSTNEKLFF.

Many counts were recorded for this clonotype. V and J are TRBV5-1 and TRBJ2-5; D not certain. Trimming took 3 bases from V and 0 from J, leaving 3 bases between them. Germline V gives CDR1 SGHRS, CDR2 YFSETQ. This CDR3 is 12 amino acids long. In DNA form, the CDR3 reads TGCGCCAGCAGCTGGGACCAAGAGACCCAGTACTTC. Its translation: CASSWDQETQYF.

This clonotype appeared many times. CDR3 region: CASSYRGEQFF. The CDR3, as DNA: TGCGCCAGCAGCTACAGGGGTGAGCAGTTCTTC. The J gene is TRBJ2-1, the V gene TRBV5-1; 7 nucleotides align to TRBD1. Germline-derived CDR1 and CDR2 are SGHRS and YFSETQ. This CDR3 region has 11 residues. V shed 3 bases, J shed 9 bases, and the junction held 0 bases outside the gene matches.

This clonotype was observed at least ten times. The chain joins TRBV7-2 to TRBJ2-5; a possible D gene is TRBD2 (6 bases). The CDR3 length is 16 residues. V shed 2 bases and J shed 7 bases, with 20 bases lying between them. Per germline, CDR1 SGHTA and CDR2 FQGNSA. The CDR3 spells CASSLTAGPPTGTQYF. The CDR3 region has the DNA TGTGCCAGCAGCTTAACGGCGGGACCGCCCACTGGGACCCAGTACTTC.

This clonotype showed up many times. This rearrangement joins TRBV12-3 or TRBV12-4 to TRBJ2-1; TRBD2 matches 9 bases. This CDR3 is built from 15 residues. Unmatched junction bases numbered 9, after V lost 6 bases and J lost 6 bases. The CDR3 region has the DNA TGTGCCAGCAGAATCCCGGGACTAGCCTCCAATGAGCAGTTCTTC. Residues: CASRIPGLASNEQFF.

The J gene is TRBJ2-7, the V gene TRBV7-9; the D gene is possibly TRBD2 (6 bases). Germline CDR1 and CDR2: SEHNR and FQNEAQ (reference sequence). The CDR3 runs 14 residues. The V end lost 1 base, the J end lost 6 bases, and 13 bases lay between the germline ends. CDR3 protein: CASSLGGGVVEQYF. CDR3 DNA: TGTGCCAGCAGCTTAGGTGGAGGGGTGGTCGAGCAGTACTTC.

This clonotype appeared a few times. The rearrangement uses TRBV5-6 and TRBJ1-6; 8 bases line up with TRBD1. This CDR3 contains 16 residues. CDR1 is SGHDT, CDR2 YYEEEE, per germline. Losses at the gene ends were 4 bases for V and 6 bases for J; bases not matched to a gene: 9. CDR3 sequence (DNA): TGTGCCAGCAGCCGCCGGGACAGGAATAGTAATTCACCCCTCCACTTT. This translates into CASSRRDRNSNSPLHF. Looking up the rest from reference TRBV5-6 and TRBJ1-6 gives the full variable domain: DAGVTQSPTHLIKTRGQQVTLRCSPKSGHDTVSWYQQALGQGPQFIFQYYEEEERQRGNFPDRFSGHQFPNYSSELNVNALLLGDSALYLCASSRRDRNSNSPLHFGNGTRLTVT.

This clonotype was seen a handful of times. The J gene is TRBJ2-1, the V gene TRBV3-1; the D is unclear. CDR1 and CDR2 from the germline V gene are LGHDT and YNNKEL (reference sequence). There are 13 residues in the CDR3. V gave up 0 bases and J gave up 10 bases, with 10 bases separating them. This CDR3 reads CASSQDETREQFF. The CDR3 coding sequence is TGTGCCAGCAGCCAAGATGAGACACGGGAGCAGTTCTTC.

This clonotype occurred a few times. The CDR3 spells CASSSTQTGSEQYF. The CDR3 bases are TGTGCCAGCAGCTCAACACAAACAGGGAGCGAGCAGTACTTC. The J gene is TRBJ2-7, the V gene TRBV7-2, with D possibly matching TRBD1 (6 bases). Trimming left V 4 bases short and J 6 bases short, with 16 bases between. In germline, CDR1 is SGHTA, CDR2 FQGNSA. CDR3 length: 14 residues.

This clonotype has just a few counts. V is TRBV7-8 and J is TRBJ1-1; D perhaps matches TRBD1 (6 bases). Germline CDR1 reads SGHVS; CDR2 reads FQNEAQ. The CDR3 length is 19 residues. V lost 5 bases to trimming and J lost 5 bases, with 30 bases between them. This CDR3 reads CASSRVGGRNPIGRTEAFF. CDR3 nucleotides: TGTGCCAGCAGCCGAGTCGGGGGGCGCAATCCCATCGGGAGGACTGAAGCTTTCTTT.

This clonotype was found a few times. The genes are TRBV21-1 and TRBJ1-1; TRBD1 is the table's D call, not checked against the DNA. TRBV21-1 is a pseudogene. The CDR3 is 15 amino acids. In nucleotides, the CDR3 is TGTGCCAGCAGCACCAATAACCTTTCCCGGGATGAAGCTTTCTTT. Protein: CASSTNNLSRDEAFF.

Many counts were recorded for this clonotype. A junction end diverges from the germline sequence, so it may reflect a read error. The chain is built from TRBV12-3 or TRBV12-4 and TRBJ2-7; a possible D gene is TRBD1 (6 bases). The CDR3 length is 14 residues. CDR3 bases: TGCGCCAGCAGCTTGGGGACATCGACCTACGAGCAGTACTTC. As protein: CASSLGTSTYEQYF.

This CDR3 reads CASSLTGQGPEAFF. In DNA, the CDR3 is TGTGCCAGCAGCTTGACGGGACAAGGCCCTGAAGCTTTCTTT. The J gene is TRBJ1-1, the V gene TRBV7-2; tentatively, D is TRBD1 (6 bases). Germline assignment: CDR1 SGHTA and CDR2 FQGNSA. This CDR3 has 14 amino acids. The germline V and J ends were trimmed by 3 bases and 6 bases, with 14 bases remaining between them.